This TCR beta chain was found in a study of Graves' ophthalmopathy and Graves' hyperthyroidism. There are many counts of this clonotype. Beta-chain TCR CDR3 regions were amplified from RNA transcripts. The library came from an HTBI-primed first-round RT-PCR and a second-round multiplex PCR. TCRdb analysed the multiplex PCR reads with MiXCR anew, one entry per CDR3 protein. Among over 650,000 distinct CDR3 sequences, about two fifths were seen once, and the ten largest hold 3.3%. The germline V and J ends were trimmed by 0 bases and 7 bases, with 18 bases remaining between them. The CDR3 runs to 16 residues. Germline lookup yields CDR1 LGHNA and CDR2 YNFKEQ.

Sequenced input: peripheral blood. J is TRBJ1-2 and V is TRBV4-2; D is possibly TRBD1 (5 bases). This TCR was sampled from an adult man with Graves' ophthalmopathy. The CDR3 region is CASSQEEGRGSSGYTF. The CDR3 bases are TGTGCCAGCAGCCAAGAAGAGGGAAGGGGATCAAGTGGCTACACCTTC.